This T cell receptor (beta chain) originates from a study of response to subunit inactivated influenza vaccine. Study-wide results and limits: Authors suggested seasonal influenza vaccinations each recruit few new T cells.

TCRdb used MiXCR to reprocess the RT-PCR reads, holding one entry per CDR3 protein. The sample records around 850,000 distinct CDR3 sequences, 18% being singletons. A word on this clonotype: The antigen remains undetermined.

CDR3 size: 11 residues. Between the trimmed V and J ends, which lost 7 bases and 8 bases, there was a span of 14 bases. Germline assignment: CDR1 SQVTM and CDR2 ANQGSEA. J is TRBJ1-2 and V is TRBV29-1, with D unclear. The receptor comes from a man aged 45-60 years who received an inactivated influenza vaccine. The sample consisted of PBMCs from blood, taken about 5 days after vaccination. The CDR3 region is CSASNLGGYTF. DNA of the CDR3: TGCAGCGCCAGCAACCTCGGAGGCTACACCTTC.